Following are 28 T cell receptor beta chains from one sample sequenced in a study of shared clonotypes between healthy human individuals. Sequencing was performed with immunoSEQ multiplex PCR; in TCRdb, only in-frame clones are kept and a portion is missing. The table includes about 480,000 clones, about three quarters detected once. The material sequenced was PBMCs. The receptors shown here come from a woman aged 40 to 50 in good health. Some clones in this sample may be carry-over from other donors' samples.

This chain joins TRBV9 and TRBJ2-7; 8 positions agree with TRBD1. In germline, CDR1 is SGDLS, CDR2 YYNGEE. J gave up 2 bases and V 0 bases, and 7 bases lay outside the gene matches. This CDR3 has 16 residues. CDR3 loop: CASSVGGTGSTYEQYF. DNA for the CDR3: TGTGCCAGCAGCGTAGGAGGGACAGGTTCCACCTACGAGCAGTACTTC. Together with reference TRBV9 and TRBJ2-7, the CDR3 gives the full variable domain: DSGVTQTPKHLITATGQRVTLRCSPRSGDLSVYWYQQSLDQGLQFLIQYYNGEERAKGNILERFSAQQFPDLHSELNLSSLELGDSALYFCASSVGGTGSTYEQYFGPGTRLTVT.

This clone has more than one count but fewer than ten. The chain has TRBV27 and TRBJ2-5; D is perhaps TRBD1 (5 bases). The CDR3 spans 14 residues. With 3 bases removed from V and 3 bases from J, the gap between germline ends came to 11 bases. Germline CDR1 and CDR2: MNHEY and SMNVEV (reference sequence). The DNA for the CDR3 is TGTGCCAGCAGTTTGGTACAGGACGAAGAGACCCAGTACTTC. It translates to CASSLVQDEETQYF.

This clone was seen just once. V gene TRBV6-6 combines with J gene TRBJ2-7, with 7 bases that match TRBD1. Germline V gene data show CDR1 as MNHNY and CDR2 as SVGAGI (reference sequence). V shed 6 bases and J 4 bases; nucleotides not matched to a gene: 6. This CDR3 has 13 amino acids. The CDR3 sequence: CASSLDRAYEQYF. The CDR3 DNA reads as TGTGCCAGCAGCCTCGACAGGGCGTACGAGCAGTACTTC.

The gene calls are TRBV7-2 and TRBJ1-2, with 7 bases that match TRBD1. Germline V CDR1 and CDR2: SGHTA, FQGNSA. J gave up 5 bases and V 2 bases, and 8 bases lay outside the gene matches. The CDR3 has 15 residues. The CDR3 region is CASSLTLGTVYGYTF. The CDR3 region has the DNA TGTGCCAGCAGCTTAACCCTCGGGACAGTTTATGGCTACACCTTC.

CDR3 in DNA: TGCGCCAGCAGCGTGGACAGGGAATACTTTAACTATGGCTACACCTTC. This gives the protein CASSVDREYFNYGYTF. This chain joins TRBV4-3 and TRBJ1-2, with 8 bases matching TRBD1. This CDR3 comprises 16 residues. The V gene's germline CDR1 is LGHNA and CDR2 YSLEER. After removal of 5 bases from V and 1 base from J, the junction contained 9 bases not matched to a gene.

The J gene is TRBJ2-3, the V gene TRBV29-1, with D hard to call. The V end was cut by 3 bases, the J end by 2 bases, with 9 bases between. CDR1 is SQVTM and CDR2 is ANQGSEA in the germline V gene. The CDR3 covers 13 residues. The CDR3 DNA follows: TGCAGCGTTGACGGGCCCTACACAGATACGCAGTATTTT. This sequence encodes CSVDGPYTDTQYF.

The CDR3 coding sequence is TGTGCCAGCAGTTTTGGACTAGCGGGAGTTTTGCAGTATTTT. The encoded protein is CASSFGLAGVLQYF. V and J are TRBV28 and TRBJ2-3; 13 nucleotides match TRBD2. Germline V CDR1 and CDR2: MDHEN, SYDVKM. Unmatched junction bases numbered 5, after V lost 3 bases and J lost 11 bases. The CDR3 is 14 amino acids.

The chain combines TRBV28 with TRBJ2-1, with D possibly being TRBD1 or TRBD2 (5 bases each). Trimming shortened V by 5 bases and J by 8 bases, and 22 bases separated the two germline ends. The CDR3 sequence is 16 residues long. Germline values: CDR1 MDHEN, CDR2 SYDVKM. The CDR3 region has the DNA TGTGCCAGCAGTAACCCCCGGGACCGGGGTTCGGATGAGCAGTTCTTC. Translated, it gives CASSNPRDRGSDEQFF.

The chain joins TRBV7-9 to TRBJ2-7; 9 bases map to TRBD1. This CDR3 region has 14 residues. Germline values: CDR1 SEHNR, CDR2 FQNEAQ (reference sequence). With 5 bases clipped from V and 2 bases from J, the junction kept 4 bases outside the gene matches. CDR3 loop: CASSRDREPYEQYF. The CDR3 DNA is TGTGCCAGCAGCCGGGACAGGGAACCCTACGAGCAGTACTTC.

This clone turned up a few times. The chain recombines TRBV28 with TRBJ1-5; 10 bases are shared with TRBD1. The germline V gene encodes CDR1 MDHEN and CDR2 SYDVKM. CDR3 length: 14 residues. The ends lost 5 bases at V and 7 bases at J; junction bases unmatched: 5. This CDR3 is CASSHRTGGQPQHF. As DNA, the CDR3 is TGTGCCAGCAGTCACCGGACAGGGGGACAGCCCCAGCATTTT.

The rearrangement links TRBV4-3 to TRBJ2-7, with TRBD1 identical over 9 bases. Germline V gives CDR1 LGHNA, CDR2 YSLEER. The CDR3 runs to 14 residues. V gave up 4 bases and J gave up 5 bases; unmatched junction bases: 6. CDR3 DNA sequence: TGCGCCAGCAGCCGAACCGGGACAGGGCACGAGCAGTACTTC. Protein: CASSRTGTGHEQYF.

This clone came up a few times. The chain couples TRBV28 to TRBJ2-4; no firm D call. In germline, CDR1 is MDHEN, CDR2 SYDVKM. V was clipped by 3 bases and J by 2 bases, with 14 bases between them. The CDR3 totals 16 residues. CDR3 sequence (DNA): TGTGCCAGCAGTTTTGCTCAGGACGTTCCCAAAAACATTCAGTACTTC. This gives the protein CASSFAQDVPKNIQYF. The full variable domain, rest sourced from reference TRBV28 and TRBJ2-4, is DVKVTQSSRYLVKRTGEKVFLECVQDMDHENMFWYRQDPGLGLRLIYFSYDVKMKEKGDIPEGYSVSREKKERFSLILESASTNQTSMYLCASSFAQDVPKNIQYFGAGTRLSVL.

The genes are TRBV4-1 and TRBJ2-7, with 7 bases aligning to TRBD1. Germline assignment: CDR1 MGHRA and CDR2 YSYEKL. V was clipped by 2 bases and J by 5 bases; unmatched bases: 3. The CDR3 totals 13 residues. The CDR3 DNA follows: TGCGCCAGCAGCCAATACAGGGGCGACGAGCAGTACTTC. It translates to CASSQYRGDEQYF.

The genes are TRBV11-2 and TRBJ2-1; D is unresolved. The CDR3 runs 13 residues. V was pared by 3 bases and J by 6 bases, with 9 bases between. Germline V gene data show CDR1 as SGHAT and CDR2 as FQNNGV. CDR3: CASSLSGPNEQFF. Written as DNA, the CDR3 is TGTGCCAGCAGCTTGTCCGGCCCCAATGAGCAGTTCTTC.

CDR3 residues: CASSSGLAGVGELFF. CDR3 nucleotide sequence: TGTGCCAGCAGTTCGGGACTAGCGGGAGTCGGGGAGCTGTTTTTT. V gene TRBV28 combines with J gene TRBJ2-2; 14 bases are a match to TRBD2. CDR1 and CDR2 from the germline V gene are MDHEN and SYDVKM. V gave up 4 bases and J gave up 7 bases; unmatched junction bases: 2. The CDR3 is 15 residues long.

This clone showed up just a few times. V and J are TRBV6-6 and TRBJ1-2, with D maybe TRBD1 (5 bases). This CDR3 has 14 amino acids. V was shortened by 6 bases and J by 0 bases, with 11 bases between the two germline ends. Per germline, CDR1 MNHNY and CDR2 SVGAGI (reference sequence). CDR3 coding DNA: TGTGCCAGCAGGCTATTACAGGCTAACTATGGCTACACCTTC. Translating it yields CASRLLQANYGYTF.

The chain is built from TRBV4-1 and TRBJ2-1; TRBD1 matches 7 bases. Trimming cost V 0 bases and J 3 bases; bases outside gene matches: 8. The CDR3 sequence is 17 residues long. Per germline, CDR1 MGHRA and CDR2 YSYEKL. The CDR3 sequence: CASSQDPRRGNYNEQFF. The CDR3 DNA is TGCGCCAGCAGCCAAGATCCCCGCAGGGGGAACTACAATGAGCAGTTCTTC.

The gene calls are TRBV18 and TRBJ2-7, with a possible D match to TRBD2 (6 bases). CDR1 and CDR2 (germline): KGHSH, LQKENI. CDR3 length: 14 residues. V was pared by 2 bases and J by 6 bases, with 14 bases between. DNA of the CDR3: TGTGCCAGCTCACCAGGCGGGACCGCGGCCGAGCAGTACTTC. Encoded protein: CASSPGGTAAEQYF.

This clone was counted once. V gene TRBV7-9 combines with J gene TRBJ2-5, with 8 nucleotides matching TRBD1. The V gene end was trimmed by 4 bases and the J gene end by 5 bases; junction bases not matched to a gene: 3. The CDR3 contains 13 residues. CDR1 is SEHNR and CDR2 is FQNEAQ in the germline V gene (reference sequence). The CDR3: CASSSDRAETQYF. CDR3 DNA sequence: TGTGCCAGCAGCTCGGACAGGGCGGAGACCCAGTACTTC.

A single count supports this clone. The chain is built from TRBV7-9 and TRBJ2-3, with TRBD2 matching over 13 bases. V lost 6 bases, J lost 6 bases, and 6 bases stayed unmatched. This CDR3 has 15 amino acids. Germline V CDR1 and CDR2: SEHNR, FQNEAQ (reference sequence). This CDR3 is CASRSTSGREDTQYF. CDR3 sequence (DNA): TGTGCCAGCAGATCTACTAGCGGGAGGGAGGATACGCAGTATTTT.

This sequence joins TRBV7-9 and TRBJ2-3, with D perhaps matching TRBD1 or TRBD2 (5 bases each). This CDR3 comprises 13 residues. The germline V and J ends were trimmed by 1 base and 7 bases, with 9 bases remaining between them. Germline-derived CDR1 and CDR2 are SEHNR and FQNEAQ (reference sequence). This CDR3 reads CASSLDGAYTQYF. Written as DNA, the CDR3 is TGTGCCAGCAGCTTAGACGGGGCCTATACGCAGTATTTT.

The rearrangement uses TRBV25-1 and TRBJ2-5; 8 bases map to TRBD2. Germline V gene data show CDR1 as MGHDK and CDR2 as SYGVNS. This CDR3 is 15 amino acids long. V was clipped by 2 bases and J by 5 bases; unmatched bases: 7. This CDR3 reads CASSEGGAGVETQYF. For the CDR3, the DNA is TGTGCCAGCAGTGAAGGGGGAGCGGGAGTGGAGACCCAGTACTTC.

The V and J genes are TRBV6-1 and TRBJ1-1; D is perhaps TRBD1 (5 bases). V was shortened by 4 bases and J by 1 base, with 10 bases between the two germline ends. CDR1 and CDR2 (germline): MNHNS, SASEGT. This CDR3 has 14 amino acids. The CDR3 nucleotides are TGTGCCAGCAGTGCGGGGCCGGAGAACACTGAAGCTTTCTTT. Its translation is CASSAGPENTEAFF.

The rearrangement links TRBV5-1 to TRBJ2-1, with 7 bases aligning to TRBD1. This CDR3 contains 18 residues. CDR1 and CDR2 from the germline V gene are SGHRS and YFSETQ. The V and J ends lost 4 bases and 7 bases, in that order; junction bases with no gene match: 20. CDR3 sequence (DNA): TGCGCCAGCAGCCTAAGAACCGAATGGGGACAGCAAAAGAATGAGCAGTTCTTC. Translation gives CASSLRTEWGQQKNEQFF.

This chain joins TRBV9 and TRBJ2-7; TRBD2 aligns across 7 bases. V gave up 5 bases and J gave up 3 bases; unmatched junction bases: 11. The germline gives CDR1 SGDLS, CDR2 YYNGEE. The CDR3 contains 15 residues. In DNA, the CDR3 is TGTGCCAGCAGTGGAGGACTAGACTGGGTCTACGAGCAGTACTTC. It specifies CASSGGLDWVYEQYF.

This chain connects TRBV25-1 to TRBJ1-4; D uncertain. V dropped 3 bases and J dropped 0 bases, with 11 bases sitting between them. The CDR3 length is 16 residues. From germline, CDR1 is MGHDK and CDR2 SYGVNS. DNA of the CDR3: TGTGCCAGCAGTGAGTCTGTAATGGCAACTAATGAAAAACTGTTTTTT. Protein: CASSESVMATNEKLFF.

The chain carries TRBV7-9 and TRBJ2-1; possibly TRBD2 for D (5 bases). Trimming removed 4 bases from V and 0 bases from J, with 10 bases in between. The CDR3 consists of 15 residues. CDR1 SEHNR and CDR2 FQNEAQ come from the germline V gene (reference sequence). CDR3 sequence reads: CASSSLGSSYNEQFF. The CDR3 DNA reads as TGTGCCAGCAGCTCCCTGGGGAGCTCCTACAATGAGCAGTTCTTC.

The chain recombines TRBV27 with TRBJ2-7, with 9 nucleotides matching TRBD2. The CDR3 loop spans 13 amino acids. Germline assignment: CDR1 MNHEY and CDR2 SMNVEV (reference sequence). The ends lost 6 bases at V and 5 bases at J; junction bases unmatched: 5. Written as DNA, the CDR3 is TGTGCCAGCAGCCGTAGCGGGAGCAACGAGCAGTACTTC. Translation gives CASSRSGSNEQYF.